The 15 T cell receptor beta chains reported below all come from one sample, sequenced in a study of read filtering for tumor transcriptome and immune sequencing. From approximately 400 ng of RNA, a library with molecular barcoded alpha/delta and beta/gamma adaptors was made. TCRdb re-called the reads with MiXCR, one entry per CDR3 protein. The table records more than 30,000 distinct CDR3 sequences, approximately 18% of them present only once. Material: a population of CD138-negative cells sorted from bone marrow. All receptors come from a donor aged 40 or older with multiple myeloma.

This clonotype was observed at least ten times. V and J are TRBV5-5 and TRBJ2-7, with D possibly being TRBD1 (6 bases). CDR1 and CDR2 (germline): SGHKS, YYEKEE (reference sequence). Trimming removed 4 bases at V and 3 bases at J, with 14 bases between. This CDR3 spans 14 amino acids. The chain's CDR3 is CASSPWDTVYEQYF. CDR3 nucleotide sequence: TGTGCCAGCAGCCCATGGGACACCGTCTACGAGCAGTACTTC.

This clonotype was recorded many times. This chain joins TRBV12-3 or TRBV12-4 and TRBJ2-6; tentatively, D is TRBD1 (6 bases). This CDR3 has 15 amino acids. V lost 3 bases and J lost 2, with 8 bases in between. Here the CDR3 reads CASSFTGTGANVLTF. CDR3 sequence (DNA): TGTGCCAGCAGTTTTACAGGGACTGGGGCCAACGTCCTGACTTTC.

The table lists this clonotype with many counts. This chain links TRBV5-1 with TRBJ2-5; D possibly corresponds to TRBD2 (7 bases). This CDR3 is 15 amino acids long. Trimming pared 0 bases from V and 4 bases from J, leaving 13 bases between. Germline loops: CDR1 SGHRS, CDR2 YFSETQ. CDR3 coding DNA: TGCGCCAGCAGCTTGGGCGGACAGCGGGGAGAGACCCAGTACTTC. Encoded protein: CASSLGGQRGETQYF.

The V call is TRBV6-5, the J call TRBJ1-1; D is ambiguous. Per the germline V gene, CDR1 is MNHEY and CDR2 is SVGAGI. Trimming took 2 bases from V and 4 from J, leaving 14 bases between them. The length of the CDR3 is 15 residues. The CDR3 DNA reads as TGTGCCAGCAGTTACGATTGGGGAGGTGGCACTGAAGCTTTCTTT. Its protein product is CASSYDWGGGTEAFF.

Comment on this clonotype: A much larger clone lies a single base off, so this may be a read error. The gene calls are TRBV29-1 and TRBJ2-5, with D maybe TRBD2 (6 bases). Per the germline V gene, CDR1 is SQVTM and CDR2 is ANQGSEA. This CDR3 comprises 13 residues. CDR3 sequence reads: CSVRDFSQVTQYF. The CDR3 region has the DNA TGCAGCGTCCGGGACTTTTCACAAGTGACCCAGTACTTC. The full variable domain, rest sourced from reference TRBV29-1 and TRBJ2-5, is SAVISQKPSRDICQRGTSLTIQCQVDSQVTMMFWYRQQPGQSLTLIATANQGSEATYESGFVIDKFPISRPNLTFSTLTVSNMSPEDSSIYLCSVRDFSQVTQYFGPGTRLLVL.

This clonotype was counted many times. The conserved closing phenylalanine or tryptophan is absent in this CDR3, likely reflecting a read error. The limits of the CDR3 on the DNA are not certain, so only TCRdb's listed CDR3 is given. CDR3 loop: CASSGYPGTRANV. V and J are TRBV6-6 and TRBJ2-4; the D call in the table, TRBD1, was not verified against the DNA. The CDR3 numbers 13 amino acids, ends counted. Germline-derived CDR1 and CDR2 are MNHNY and SVGAGI (reference sequence).

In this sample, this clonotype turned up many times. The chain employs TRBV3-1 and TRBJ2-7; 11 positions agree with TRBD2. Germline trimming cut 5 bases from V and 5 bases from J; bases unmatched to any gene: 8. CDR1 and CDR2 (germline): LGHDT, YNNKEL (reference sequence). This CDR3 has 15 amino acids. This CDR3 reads CASSLSSGRIHEQYF. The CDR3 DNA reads TGTGCCAGCAGCTTATCTAGCGGGAGGATTCACGAGCAGTACTTC.

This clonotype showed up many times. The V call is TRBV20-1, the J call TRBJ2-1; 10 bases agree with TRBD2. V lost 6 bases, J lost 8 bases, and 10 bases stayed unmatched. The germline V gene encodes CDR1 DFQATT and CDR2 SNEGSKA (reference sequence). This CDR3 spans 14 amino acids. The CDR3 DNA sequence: TGCAGTGCCCAGGGGGCTAGCGGGAGCCATGAGCAGTTCTTC. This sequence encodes CSAQGASGSHEQFF.

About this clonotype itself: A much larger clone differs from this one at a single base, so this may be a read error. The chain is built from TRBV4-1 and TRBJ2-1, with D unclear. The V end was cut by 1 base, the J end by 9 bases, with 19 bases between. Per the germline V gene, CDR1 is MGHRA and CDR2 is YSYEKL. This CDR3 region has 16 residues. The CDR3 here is CASSQVQRSFSSEQFF. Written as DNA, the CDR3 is TGCGCCAGCAGCCAAGTACAGCGATCTTTCAGCAGTGAGCAGTTCTTC.

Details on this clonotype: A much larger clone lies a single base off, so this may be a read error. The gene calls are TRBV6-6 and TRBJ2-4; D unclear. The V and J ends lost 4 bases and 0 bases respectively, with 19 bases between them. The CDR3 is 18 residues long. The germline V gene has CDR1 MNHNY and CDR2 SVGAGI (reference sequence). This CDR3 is CASSSPAKFILAKNIQYF. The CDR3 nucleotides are TGTGCCAGCAGTTCTCCGGCGAAGTTCATTCTAGCCAAAAACATTCAGTACTTC.

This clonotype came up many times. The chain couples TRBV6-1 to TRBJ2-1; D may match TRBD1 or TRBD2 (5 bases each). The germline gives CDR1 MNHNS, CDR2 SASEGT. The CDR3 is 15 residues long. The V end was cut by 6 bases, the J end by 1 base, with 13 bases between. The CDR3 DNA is TGTGCCAGCAGGGTCCCGGGGCTTTCCTACAATGAGCAGTTCTTC. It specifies CASRVPGLSYNEQFF.

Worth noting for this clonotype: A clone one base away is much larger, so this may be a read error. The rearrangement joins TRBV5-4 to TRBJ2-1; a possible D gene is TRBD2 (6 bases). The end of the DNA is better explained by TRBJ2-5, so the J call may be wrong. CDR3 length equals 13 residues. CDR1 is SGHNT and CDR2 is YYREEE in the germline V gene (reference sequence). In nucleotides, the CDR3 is TGTGCCAGCGGTTTTGGAGGGGAAGAGACCCAGTACTTC. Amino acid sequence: CASGFGGEETQYF.

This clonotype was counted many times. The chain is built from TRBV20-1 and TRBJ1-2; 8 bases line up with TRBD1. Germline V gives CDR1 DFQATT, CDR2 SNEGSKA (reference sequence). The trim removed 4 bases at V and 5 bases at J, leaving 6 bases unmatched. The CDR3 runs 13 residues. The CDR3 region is CSATGGSRYGYTF. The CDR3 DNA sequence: TGCAGTGCTACAGGGGGCTCTAGATATGGCTACACCTTC.

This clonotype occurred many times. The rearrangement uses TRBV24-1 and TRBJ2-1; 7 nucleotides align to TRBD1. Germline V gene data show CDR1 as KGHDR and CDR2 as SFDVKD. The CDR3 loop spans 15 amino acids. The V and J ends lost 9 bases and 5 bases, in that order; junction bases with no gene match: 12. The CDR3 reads CATRGLGQPDNEQFF. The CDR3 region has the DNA TGTGCCACCCGGGGCTTGGGACAGCCCGACAATGAGCAGTTCTTC.

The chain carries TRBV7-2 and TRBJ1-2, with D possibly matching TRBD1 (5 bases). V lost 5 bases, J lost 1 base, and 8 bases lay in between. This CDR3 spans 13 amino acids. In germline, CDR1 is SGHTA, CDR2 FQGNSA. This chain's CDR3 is CASSRTLNYGYTF. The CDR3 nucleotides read TGTGCCAGCAGCCGGACACTTAACTATGGCTACACCTTC.